The 4 T cell receptor beta chains reported below all come from one sample, sequenced in a study of blood T cells in healthy people across ages. A second PCR, run for roughly 7 to 12 cycles, used a sample-barcoded 5' primer plus a J-beta primer mix. TCRdb passed the 5' RACE reads through MiXCR, listing each CDR3 protein once. The sample has 900,000 to 950,000 distinct CDR3 sequences, approximately 32% seen once. These data were likewise used in another study, on T cells of mothers and their children.

The specimen sequenced was blood. These TCRs come from a woman in her thirties or forties in good health.

This clonotype was recorded many times. This chain connects TRBV20-1 to TRBJ2-1; tentatively, D is TRBD1 or TRBD2 (5 bases each). V was shortened by 7 bases and J by 4 bases, with 11 bases between the two germline ends. The CDR3 has 12 residues. Looked up from germline, CDR1 is DFQATT and CDR2 is SNEGSKA (reference sequence). The CDR3 loop reads CSDVGEYNEQFF. In DNA form, the CDR3 reads TGCAGTGACGTAGGGGAGTACAATGAGCAGTTCTTC.

Of note for this clonotype: One end of the junction varies from germline; a read error may be responsible. The chain couples TRBV9 to TRBJ2-1; no clear D. The CDR3 sequence is 16 residues long. The germline V gene encodes CDR1 SGDLS and CDR2 YYNGEE. CDR3 sequence: CASGPLGSSSYNERFF. CDR3 sequence (DNA): TGTGCCAGCGGCCCTTTGGGTAGCAGCTCCTACAATGAGCGGTTCTTC.

The chain combines TRBV20-1 with TRBJ1-2; 7 bases agree with TRBD1. There are 16 residues in the CDR3. The junction had 14 bases not matched to a gene; V was cut back by 4 bases and J by 3 bases. Germline values: CDR1 DFQATT, CDR2 SNEGSKA (reference sequence). In nucleotides, the CDR3 is TGCAGTGCTACAAGACAGGGTGAAGTGGCGGACTATGGCTACACCTTC. Encoded protein: CSATRQGEVADYGYTF.

The chain links TRBV9 to TRBJ2-3; D gene ambiguous. Trimming left V 5 bases short and J 0 bases short, with 13 bases between. From germline, CDR1 is SGDLS and CDR2 YYNGEE. This CDR3 comprises 15 residues. CDR3 region: CASSPDGTSTDTQYF. CDR3 DNA: TGTGCCAGCAGTCCAGACGGAACTAGCACAGATACGCAGTATTTT.